These 24 T cell receptor beta chains were all obtained from the same sample, sequenced in a study of spatial heterogeneity in lung cancer. Each CDR3 protein gets one entry after TCRdb re-called the 5' RACE reads with MiXCR. The sample shows 40,000 or so distinct CDR3 sequences, roughly 7.4% of them seen only once. The sample's time point: sample taken at primary tumor resection. The sample in question was PBMCs, obtained at surgery. These receptors all come from a male donor with early-stage non-small cell lung cancer.

About this clonotype itself: The CDR3 ends on some other residue instead of the conserved phenylalanine or tryptophan, so this is likely a read error. This sequence joins TRBV13 and TRBJ2-5; D unclear. The CDR3 consists of 14 residues. V was pared by 0 bases and J by 1 base, with 6 bases between. Per the germline V gene, CDR1 is PRHDT and CDR2 is FYEKMQ (reference sequence). This CDR3 is CASSLGAAQETQYY. The DNA of the CDR3 is TGTGCCAGCAGCTTAGGTGCAGCCCAAGAGACCCAGTACTAC.

As regards this clonotype: One end of the junction is discordant with germline, which a read error may explain. The genes are TRBV5-5 and TRBJ1-1; D remains ambiguous. The CDR3 has 13 amino acids. Germline values: CDR1 SGHKS, CDR2 YYEKEE (reference sequence). CDR3 DNA: TGTGCCAGCAGCCCGTACCCCAGCACTGAAGTTTTCTTT. Its translation is CASSPYPSTEVFF. The full variable domain, completed using reference TRBV5-5 and TRBJ1-1, is DAGVTQSPTHLIKTRGQQVTLRCSPISGHKSVSWYQQVLGQGPQFIFQYYEKEERGRGNFPDRFSARQFPNYSSELNVNALLLGDSALYLCASSPYPSTEVFFGQGTRLTVV.

This clonotype was detected a few times. This rearrangement joins TRBV28 to TRBJ2-7, with TRBD2 identical over 12 bases. The CDR3 spans 14 residues. Per the germline V gene, CDR1 is MDHEN and CDR2 is SYDVKM. The ends lost 6 bases at V and 4 bases at J; junction bases unmatched: 4. The CDR3 DNA reads as TGTGCCAGCAGCCGGGGACTAGCGGGTTACGAGCAGTACGTC. Its protein is CASSRGLAGYEQYV.

This clonotype was found many times. The chain uses TRBV7-2 and TRBJ1-1, with D uncertain. Germline CDR1 is SGHTA and CDR2 is FQGNSA. The CDR3 spans 14 residues. V shed 2 bases and J shed 4 bases, with 11 bases lying between them. Here the CDR3 reads CASSLPYPGTEAFF. CDR3 nucleotides: TGTGCCAGCAGCTTACCTTACCCGGGCACTGAAGCTTTCTTT.

By share of the sample, this clonotype is medium-sized. The rearrangement joins TRBV29-1 to TRBJ1-1; TRBD1 might be the D (5 bases). V lost 5 bases to trimming and J lost 1 base, with 11 bases between them. The CDR3 spans 13 residues. The germline CDR1 and CDR2 sequences are SQVTM and ANQGSEA. The CDR3 loop reads CSVHTGENTEAFF. In nucleotides, the CDR3 is TGCAGCGTTCATACAGGAGAGAACACTGAAGCTTTCTTT.

This clonotype was seen ten or more times. The rearrangement joins TRBV18 to TRBJ2-5, with D hard to call. This CDR3 region has 15 residues. The V and J ends lost 5 bases and 1 base respectively, with 14 bases between them. CDR1 KGHSH and CDR2 LQKENI come from the germline V gene. For the CDR3, the DNA is TGTGCCAGCTCAGCAAGTCACGAAGTCCAAGAGACCCAGTACTTC. Encoded protein: CASSASHEVQETQYF.

The chain joins TRBV7-9 to TRBJ1-5; D unclear. The CDR3 sequence is 12 residues long. Germline V gene data show CDR1 as SEHNR and CDR2 as FQNEAQ (reference sequence). Trimming stripped 3 bases from V and 10 bases from J, with 10 bases between. In nucleotides, the CDR3 is TGTGCCAGCAGCTTGGATAGGGAACCCCAGCATTTT. This codes for CASSLDREPQHF.

This clonotype occurred a few times. The chain carries TRBV11-2 and TRBJ1-1, with a weak D call TRBD1 (5 bases). CDR1 is SGHAT, CDR2 FQNNGV, per germline. The ends were cut back, 5 bases at V and 7 bases at J, with 17 bases in the middle. CDR3 length equals 14 residues. As DNA, the CDR3 is TGTGCCAGCAGCATGGGACGGAGGCTTTATGAAGCTTTCTTT. It encodes CASSMGRRLYEAFF.

The chain has TRBV5-1 and TRBJ2-1; TRBD2 aligns across 9 bases. Per the germline V gene, CDR1 is SGHRS and CDR2 is YFSETQ. CDR3 length equals 16 residues. V lost 2 bases, J lost 7 bases, and 10 bases stayed unmatched. The CDR3 spells CASSLTSGPRGNEQFF. The DNA for the CDR3 is TGCGCCAGCAGCTTAACTAGCGGGCCCAGAGGGAATGAGCAGTTCTTC.

This clonotype was recorded at least ten times. The rearrangement joins TRBV3-1 to TRBJ1-1; TRBD1 might be the D (6 bases). Germline CDR1 reads LGHDT; CDR2 reads YNNKEL (reference sequence). This CDR3 spans 14 amino acids. V lost 2 bases and J lost 6, with 13 bases in between. The CDR3 DNA is TGTGCCAGCAGCCAACAACAGGGTTTGGCTGAAGCTTTCTTT. This gives the protein CASSQQQGLAEAFF.

There are a few counts of this clonotype. The chain combines TRBV7-9 with TRBJ1-4; D might be TRBD1 (5 bases). The CDR3 spans 12 residues. Germline V gene sequence: CDR1 SEHNR, CDR2 FQNEAQ (reference sequence). Trimming took off 11 bases at V and 7 bases at J, with 14 bases between the two ends. The CDR3 loop reads CASGAQGEKLFF. The CDR3 nucleotides read TGTGCCTCCGGGGCACAAGGTGAAAAACTGTTTTTT.

The CDR3 DNA is TGTGCCAGCAGCCCGAGGGACGGCTCCTACGAGCAGTACGTC. Translation: CASSPRDGSYEQYV. The V call is TRBV11-3, the J call TRBJ2-7; D is possibly TRBD1 or TRBD2 (5 bases each). The CDR3 is 14 amino acids. CDR1 is SGHNT, CDR2 YENEEA, per germline. V was trimmed by 5 bases and J by 0 bases, leaving 11 bases between them.

J is TRBJ1-2 and V is TRBV4-1, with TRBD1 matching 7 bases. Per germline, CDR1 MGHRA and CDR2 YSYEKL. The CDR3 extends over 15 amino acids. Germline trimming cut 3 bases from V and 2 bases from J; bases unmatched to any gene: 6. The CDR3 loop reads CASSQPTGKNYGYTF. Here the CDR3 DNA reads TGCGCCAGCAGCCAGCCGACAGGGAAGAACTATGGCTACACCTTC.

This clonotype was detected ten times or more. V usage is TRBV6-4 and J usage is TRBJ2-1; no reliable D call. Germline CDR1 is MRHNA and CDR2 is SNTAGT. Trimming cost V 6 bases and J 7 bases, with 13 bases left between them. The CDR3 length is 13 residues. Here the CDR3 reads CASRPSKGNEQFF. The CDR3 nucleotides read TGTGCCAGCAGACCCTCCAAAGGGAATGAGCAGTTCTTC.

This clonotype was counted ten times or more. The rearrangement joins TRBV15 to TRBJ1-2; D unclear. CDR1 is LNHNV, CDR2 YYDKDF, per germline (reference sequence). CDR3 length: 13 residues. Trimming left V 1 base short and J 6 bases short, with 9 bases between. In nucleotides, the CDR3 is TGTGCCACCAGCAGAGGAGGCAGCGATGGCTACACCTTC. This sequence encodes CATSRGGSDGYTF.

V and J are TRBV7-2 and TRBJ2-3; no definite D call. The CDR3 covers 15 residues. The V end was cut by 1 base, the J end by 2 bases, with 10 bases between. Germline V lookup: CDR1 SGHTA, CDR2 FQGNSA. CDR3 loop: CASSLVSGSTDTQYF. The DNA for the CDR3 is TGTGCCAGCAGCTTAGTAAGTGGGTCCACAGATACGCAGTATTTT.

Notes on this clonotype: Being one base from a much bigger clone, this may be a read error. The genes are TRBV7-8 and TRBJ2-2; 14 bases are a match to TRBD2. Germline V gene data show CDR1 as SGHVS and CDR2 as FQNEAQ. The CDR3 consists of 17 residues. The CDR3 loop is CASSPRGLAGAVGELLF. Here the CDR3 DNA reads TGTGCCAGCAGCCCGAGGGGACTAGCGGGAGCGGTCGGGGAGCTGCTTTTT. Full variable domain (rest looked up from reference TRBV7-8 and TRBJ2-2): GAGVSQSPRYKVAKRGQDVALRCDPISGHVSLFWYQQALGQGPEFLTYFQNEAQLDKSGLPSDRFFAERPEGSVSTLKIQRTQQEDSAVYLCASSPRGLAGAVGELLFGEGSRLTVL.

This clonotype was counted at least ten times. The V call is TRBV4-2, the J call TRBJ2-7; D is possibly TRBD2 (6 bases). Between the trimmed V and J ends, which lost 1 base and 1 base, there was a span of 14 bases. Germline CDR1 and CDR2: LGHNA and YNFKEQ. The CDR3 is 16 amino acids. The CDR3 spells CASSQASGTRSYEQYF. The CDR3 nucleotides are TGTGCCAGCAGCCAAGCATCGGGGACTCGGTCCTACGAGCAGTACTTC.

V gene TRBV20-1 combines with J gene TRBJ1-5; TRBD1 matches at 10 bases. Trimming took 5 bases from V and 3 from J; bases not matched to a gene: 4. This CDR3 spans 14 amino acids. The V gene's germline CDR1 is DFQATT and CDR2 SNEGSKA (reference sequence). CDR3 DNA: TGCAGTGCTCGACAGGGGGCGATCAATCAGCCCCAGCATTTT. Its translation: CSARQGAINQPQHF.

Of note for this clonotype: Since a much larger clone is just one base distant, this may be a read error. The rearrangement joins TRBV12-3 or TRBV12-4 to TRBJ1-1; D not certain. This CDR3 is built from 13 residues. The CDR3 DNA reads as TGTGCCGGCAGTTTAAATGACGGCACTGAAGCTTTCTTT. This translates into CAGSLNDGTEAFF.

This clonotype was recorded at least ten times. The rearrangement links TRBV6-2 or TRBV6-3 to TRBJ2-1; D may match TRBD1 or TRBD2 (5 bases each). The CDR3 sequence is 16 residues long. Trimming took off 7 bases at V and 2 bases at J, with 18 bases between the two ends. Germline V gives CDR1 MNHEY, CDR2 SVGEGT. CDR3 nucleotides: TGTGCCAGCACCTTAAGTCCCGGGGCGCCCTACAATGAGCAGTTCTTC. Translating it yields CASTLSPGAPYNEQFF.

This clonotype was found many times. This chain uses TRBV20-1 with TRBJ2-3; D is undetermined. V was pared by 0 bases and J by 4 bases, with 8 bases between. CDR1 is DFQATT, CDR2 SNEGSKA, per germline (reference sequence). The CDR3 has 13 residues. The CDR3 region is CSARDLASDTQYF. CDR3 bases: TGCAGTGCTAGAGATCTGGCCTCAGATACGCAGTATTTT.

This clonotype was recorded many times. This chain joins TRBV4-3 and TRBJ2-3; 9 bases map to TRBD2. CDR3 length: 16 amino acids. Losses at the gene ends were 0 bases for V and 7 bases for J; bases not matched to a gene: 8. Per the germline V gene, CDR1 is LGHNA and CDR2 is YSLEER. The CDR3 nucleotides read TGCGCCAGCAGCCAAGATATGCGGGGGGGCCTTTATACGCAGTATTTT. The encoded protein is CASSQDMRGGLYTQYF.

The chain carries TRBV5-5 and TRBJ2-2; TRBD1 agrees at 11 bases. Looked up from germline, CDR1 is SGHKS and CDR2 is YYEKEE (reference sequence). The CDR3 is 16 amino acids. J gave up 6 bases and V 4 bases, and 8 bases lay outside the gene matches. The CDR3 nucleotides are TGTGCCAGCAGCCTATCCCGGACAGGGGGCGCCGGGGAGCTGTTTTTT. It codes for CASSLSRTGGAGELFF.